This entry is about one TCR beta chain. The data originate from a study of blood T cell repertoires in COVID-19. Method: immunoSEQ multiplex PCR; TCRdb's copy keeps in-frame clones and lacks some. The table records about 160,000 clones, approximately 90% of them present only once. This CDR3 is 15 amino acids long. The specimen was peripheral blood. The chain combines TRBV21-1 with TRBJ2-7; TRBD1, the D gene given by the table, was not confirmed from the DNA. TRBV21-1 is assigned pseudogene status. The TCR originated in a man aged 30 to 45 with COVID-19, enrolled during active disease. CDR3 loop: CASRGTGATPYEQYF. The CDR3 bases are TGTGCCAGCAGAGGGACAGGGGCTACCCCCTACGAGCAGTACTTC.